The 29 T cell receptor beta chains given below trace back to one sample, sequenced in a study of blood T cells in healthy people across ages. A J-beta primer mix and a sample-barcoded 5' primer were used in a second PCR of roughly 7 to 12 cycles. TCRdb reprocessed the 5' RACE reads via MiXCR and lists one record per CDR3 protein. The sample carries more than 900,000 distinct CDR3 sequences, roughly 24% recorded once. This sample also appeared in a second study, on T cells of mothers and their children.

Sequenced input: blood. All receptors derive from a girl aged 2-10 years in good health.

This chain joins TRBV12-3 or TRBV12-4 and TRBJ2-7; either TRBD1 or TRBD2 may fit D (5 bases each). The length of the CDR3 is 14 residues. V was clipped by 3 bases and J by 4 bases, with 13 bases between them. CDR3 protein: CASSLDLWGYEQYF. CDR3 bases: TGTGCCAGCAGTTTGGATTTGTGGGGGTACGAGCAGTACTTC.

The rearrangement joins TRBV5-1 to TRBJ1-1; D is possibly TRBD1 (6 bases). Trimming pared 3 bases from V and 4 bases from J, leaving 13 bases between. Germline CDR1 reads SGHRS; CDR2 reads YFSETQ. This CDR3 contains 14 residues. CDR3 sequence reads: CASSSDSYSTEAFF. As DNA, the CDR3 is TGCGCCAGCAGCTCGGACAGCTATAGCACTGAAGCTTTCTTT. Drawing the rest from reference TRBV5-1 and TRBJ1-1, the complete variable domain is KAGVTQTPRYLIKTRGQQVTLSCSPISGHRSVSWYQQTPGQGLQFLFEYFSETQRNKGNFPGRFSGRQFSNSRSEMNVSTLELGDSALYLCASSSDSYSTEAFFGQGTRLTVV.

This clonotype was picked up a small number of times. The DNA of the CDR3 is TGCAGTGCTGCCTCAGGTACAGCGAATCAGCCCCAGCATTTT. Translating gives CSAASGTANQPQHF. The chain employs TRBV20-1 and TRBJ1-5, with unresolved D. The germline gives CDR1 DFQATT, CDR2 SNEGSKA (reference sequence). V lost 5 bases and J lost 4, with 15 bases in between. This CDR3 is built from 14 residues.

There are a few counts of this clonotype. This sequence joins TRBV2 and TRBJ2-1, with 12 bases lining up with TRBD2. Germline V gene lookup returns CDR1 SNHLY and CDR2 FYNNEI. The CDR3 runs to 19 residues. Trimming took 5 bases from V and 0 from J; bases not matched to a gene: 11. CDR3: CASSRLAGDYPHSYNEQFF. The CDR3 nucleotides read TGTGCCAGCAGTCGACTAGCGGGAGATTACCCGCACTCCTACAATGAGCAGTTCTTC.

Only a few counts were recorded for this clonotype. The chain combines TRBV7-3 with TRBJ2-1; maybe TRBD2 (6 bases). V was shortened by 5 bases and J by 6 bases, with 11 bases between the two germline ends. Germline values: CDR1 SGHTA, CDR2 FQGTGA. This CDR3 spans 13 amino acids. In DNA, the CDR3 is TGTGCCAGCAGCCCGGGGGTCTTCAATGAGCAGTTCTTC. Its translation is CASSPGVFNEQFF. The variable domain in full, completed from reference TRBV7-3 and TRBJ2-1, reads GAGVSQTPSNKVTEKGKYVELRCDPISGHTALYWYRQSLGQGPEFLIYFQGTGAADDSGLPNDRFFAVRPEGSVSTLKIQRTERGDSAVYLCASSPGVFNEQFFGPGTRLTVL.

The gene calls are TRBV29-1 and TRBJ1-2; a possible D gene is TRBD1 (5 bases). V was cut by 1 base and J by 4 bases, with 16 bases left in between. Germline CDR1 is SQVTM and CDR2 is ANQGSEA. This CDR3 has 15 amino acids. The CDR3 DNA reads as TGCAGCGTTGAAGGGCTTCGGGCAGGGTCCTATGGCTACACCTTC. Translated, it gives CSVEGLRAGSYGYTF.

The chain recombines TRBV5-1 with TRBJ2-1, with a weak D call TRBD2 (6 bases). The better agreement between TRBJ2-7 and the DNA end casts doubt on the J call. Germline assignment: CDR1 SGHRS and CDR2 YFSETQ. There are 13 residues in the CDR3. Written as DNA, the CDR3 is TGCGCCAGCAGCTGGCGGGGTAACAGCGAGCAGTACTTC. Amino acids: CASSWRGNSEQYF.

The chain couples TRBV6-5 to TRBJ2-3; D remains ambiguous. CDR1 MNHEY and CDR2 SVGAGI come from the germline V gene. The germline V and J ends were trimmed by 6 bases and 0 bases, with 13 bases remaining between them. CDR3 size: 15 residues. The CDR3 spells CASRLFISSTDTQYF. The DNA of the CDR3 is TGTGCCAGCAGGTTGTTTATTTCTAGCACAGATACGCAGTATTTT.

The chain is built from TRBV4-3 and TRBJ1-1, with 8 positions matching TRBD1. Trimming at V came to 4 bases and at J to 7 bases, leaving 8 bases not matched to a gene. Germline lookup yields CDR1 LGHNA and CDR2 YSLEER. CDR3 length: 14 residues. CDR3 nucleotide sequence: TGCGCCAGCAGCCCAGGGGGCCCGGGAGGTGAAGCTTTCTTT. It translates to CASSPGGPGGEAFF.

The genes are TRBV7-8 and TRBJ2-3, with D maybe TRBD1 (6 bases). The CDR3 spans 18 residues. CDR1 SGHVS and CDR2 FQNEAQ come from the germline V gene. V shed 3 bases and J shed 2 bases, with 21 bases lying between them. This CDR3 is CASSFWRTALTNTDTQYF. CDR3 sequence (DNA): TGTGCCAGCAGCTTCTGGAGGACAGCCCTAACGAACACAGATACGCAGTATTTT. The full variable domain, its missing parts supplied by reference TRBV7-8 and TRBJ2-3, is GAGVSQSPRYKVAKRGQDVALRCDPISGHVSLFWYQQALGQGPEFLTYFQNEAQLDKSGLPSDRFFAERPEGSVSTLKIQRTQQEDSAVYLCASSFWRTALTNTDTQYFGPGTRLTVL.

This clonotype was counted between two and nine times. This chain uses TRBV4-1 with TRBJ2-4; D remains unclear. This CDR3 is 13 amino acids long. The V gene's germline CDR1 is MGHRA and CDR2 YSYEKL. With 4 bases removed from V and 6 bases from J, the gap between germline ends came to 10 bases. CDR3 sequence (DNA): TGCGCCAGCAGCCCAATAGACGGAAACATTCAGTACTTC. Translating it yields CASSPIDGNIQYF.

This clonotype has just a few counts. The chain has TRBV7-8 and TRBJ1-3, with D unresolved. Per germline, CDR1 SGHVS and CDR2 FQNEAQ. This CDR3 region has 13 residues. Trimming took 1 base from V and 6 from J, leaving 7 bases between them. The CDR3 region has the DNA TGTGCCAGCAGCTTAGGAAGGTTAAACACCATATATTTT. Amino acids: CASSLGRLNTIYF.

The chain joins TRBV15 to TRBJ1-2; 7 bases match TRBD1. This CDR3 has 13 amino acids. The V gene's germline CDR1 is LNHNV and CDR2 YYDKDF (reference sequence). The junction had 4 bases not matched to a gene; V was cut back by 9 bases and J by 0 bases. In DNA, the CDR3 is TGTGCCACTAGGGACAGAGCTAACTATGGCTACACCTTC. It translates to CATRDRANYGYTF.

The rearrangement links TRBV6-6 to TRBJ2-1; TRBD2 matches at 8 bases. This CDR3 region has 16 residues. With 6 bases clipped from V and 5 bases from J, the junction kept 12 bases outside the gene matches. Per the germline V gene, CDR1 is MNHNY and CDR2 is SVGAGI (reference sequence). CDR3 bases: TGTGCCAGCAGCAATTATCAGCGGGAGCCCCACAATGAGCAGTTCTTC. This gives the protein CASSNYQREPHNEQFF.

This clonotype was counted a few times. V is TRBV10-3 and J is TRBJ2-5, with 13 bases matching TRBD2. The end of the DNA aligns better with TRBJ2-1, so the J call may be wrong. Per germline, CDR1 ENHRY and CDR2 SYGVKD. The CDR3 contains 14 residues. Here the CDR3 DNA reads TGTGCCATCAGCACCGGGACTAGCGGGATAGAGCAGTTCTTC. Protein sequence: CAISTGTSGIEQFF.

The chain employs TRBV20-1 and TRBJ2-5; the match to TRBD2 covers 9 bases. The J call may be faulty, since TRBJ2-1 better matches the DNA end. The CDR3 is 15 amino acids. Germline V gene lookup returns CDR1 DFQATT and CDR2 SNEGSKA (reference sequence). The CDR3 DNA sequence: TGCAGTGCTCGTTTGAGCGGGAGGCCCGTAGGGGAGCAGTTCTTC. As protein: CSARLSGRPVGEQFF.

This clonotype was detected a few times. The chain couples TRBV20-1 to TRBJ2-3, with 16 bases matching TRBD2. Germline loops: CDR1 DFQATT, CDR2 SNEGSKA (reference sequence). The CDR3 totals 19 residues. With V trimmed by 0 bases and J by 4 bases, 10 bases remained unmatched. CDR3 sequence (DNA): TGCAGTGCTAGAGATTTTTTGGGACTAGCGGGAGGGGGAGCAGATACGCAGTATTTT. It translates to CSARDFLGLAGGGADTQYF.

The sample holds a few counts of this clonotype. The V call is TRBV5-1, the J call TRBJ2-7, with D possibly TRBD1 on 5 matching bases. CDR1 is SGHRS and CDR2 is YFSETQ in the germline V gene. CDR3 size: 14 residues. V lost 1 base to trimming and J lost 4 bases, with 12 bases between them. The CDR3: CASSLSGRVYEQYF. The DNA of the CDR3 is TGCGCCAGCAGCTTGTCGGGCAGGGTGTACGAGCAGTACTTC.

The chain recombines TRBV12-3 or TRBV12-4 with TRBJ1-5, with a possible D match to TRBD1 (5 bases). The CDR3 is 12 amino acids. V was shortened by 10 bases and J by 2 bases, with 9 bases between the two germline ends. The DNA of the CDR3 is TGTGCCACCCAACAGGGCAATCAGCCCCAGCATTTT. It yields the protein CATQQGNQPQHF.

The chain couples TRBV7-3 to TRBJ2-7; D tentatively reads TRBD1 or TRBD2 (5 bases each). The CDR3 has 13 amino acids. V was pared by 3 bases and J by 5 bases, with 11 bases between. CDR1 and CDR2 from the germline V gene are SGHTA and FQGTGA. CDR3 in DNA: TGTGCCAGCAGCTTGGCCGGGACCCACGAGCAGTACTTC. Its translation: CASSLAGTHEQYF.

Remarks on this clonotype: The junction does not match germline at one end; this may be a read error. J is TRBJ2-6 and V is TRBV15; TRBD1 is a possible D gene (5 bases). The CDR3 sequence is 18 residues long. Germline V gene lookup returns CDR1 LNHNV and CDR2 YYDKDF (reference sequence). The CDR3 reads CATSRVPGPSSGANVLAF. CDR3 nucleotides: TGTGCCACCAGCAGAGTGCCAGGGCCCTCCTCTGGGGCCAACGTCCTGGCTTTC.

The CDR3 DNA follows: TGCGCCAGCAGTCGAACTGACAGGGGGCCTGCCAGGGAGACCCAGTACTTC. This gives the protein CASSRTDRGPARETQYF. The J gene is TRBJ2-5, the V gene TRBV5-1; TRBD1 agrees at 10 bases. The length of the CDR3 is 17 residues. Trimming removed 5 bases from V and 5 bases from J; junction bases left unmatched: 15. The germline gives CDR1 SGHRS, CDR2 YFSETQ.

This clonotype was recorded many times. The chain links TRBV27 to TRBJ2-5; possible D gene TRBD1, 6 bases. Germline V gene lookup returns CDR1 MNHEY and CDR2 SMNVEV (reference sequence). This CDR3 contains 11 residues. V was trimmed by 7 bases and J by 4 bases, leaving 7 bases between them. This CDR3 reads CASTQGETQYF. CDR3 coding DNA: TGTGCCAGCACACAGGGAGAGACCCAGTACTTC.

The table lists this clonotype with a few counts. Here the CDR3 DNA reads TGTGCCAGCAGCCAAGATCTCTGTGCTTACGGGCCGTACGAGCAGTACTTC. This gives the protein CASSQDLCAYGPYEQYF. The chain links TRBV3-1 to TRBJ2-7, with D unresolved. Between the trimmed V and J ends, which lost 0 bases and 4 bases, there was a span of 19 bases. The length of the CDR3 is 17 residues. Germline V CDR1 and CDR2: LGHDT, YNNKEL (reference sequence).

The sample holds a few counts of this clonotype. This rearrangement joins TRBV28 to TRBJ2-5, with D maybe TRBD1 (6 bases). The CDR3 spans 16 residues. Germline V gene data show CDR1 as MDHEN and CDR2 as SYDVKM. With 7 bases removed from V and 5 bases from J, the gap between germline ends came to 23 bases. CDR3 DNA: TGTGCCAGCACCTCTACTGGGCAGGGGCTGTGGGAGACCCAGTACTTC. The encoded protein is CASTSTGQGLWETQYF.

This clonotype showed up just a few times. One end of the junction does not line up with germline, which may come from a read error. This chain links TRBV28 with TRBJ2-2; perhaps TRBD1 as D (6 bases). The CDR3 length is 16 residues. Germline lookup yields CDR1 MDHEN and CDR2 SYDVKM. The CDR3 DNA reads as TGTGCCGGCAGTCAAGAGAAGACAGGCGAGCGGGGGGAGCTGTTTTTT. It specifies CAGSQEKTGERGELFF.

This clonotype was counted only a few times. V is TRBV20-1 and J is TRBJ2-4; TRBD1 might be the D (5 bases). Per the germline V gene, CDR1 is DFQATT and CDR2 is SNEGSKA (reference sequence). The CDR3 spans 15 residues. The germline V and J ends were trimmed by 6 bases and 0 bases, with 15 bases remaining between them. This chain's CDR3 is CSAFSTALAKNIQYF. The DNA for the CDR3 is TGCAGTGCCTTCTCGACAGCGCTAGCCAAAAACATTCAGTACTTC.

This clonotype has more than one count but fewer than ten. The V and J genes are TRBV5-5 and TRBJ1-5; maybe TRBD1 (5 bases). V lost 1 base and J lost 1, with 12 bases in between. This CDR3 spans 16 amino acids. Germline lookup yields CDR1 SGHKS and CDR2 YYEKEE (reference sequence). CDR3 amino acids: CASSLISGWSNQPQHF. In DNA, the CDR3 is TGTGCCAGCAGCTTGATCTCAGGGTGGAGCAATCAGCCCCAGCATTTT.

The chain uses TRBV25-1 and TRBJ2-5, with D perhaps being TRBD1 or TRBD2 (5 bases each). V was pared by 3 bases and J by 1 base, with 9 bases between. This CDR3 has 14 residues. Germline CDR1 and CDR2: MGHDK and SYGVNS. The CDR3 sequence: CASSDQGPQETQYF. In nucleotides, the CDR3 is TGTGCCAGCAGTGATCAGGGACCCCAAGAGACCCAGTACTTC.